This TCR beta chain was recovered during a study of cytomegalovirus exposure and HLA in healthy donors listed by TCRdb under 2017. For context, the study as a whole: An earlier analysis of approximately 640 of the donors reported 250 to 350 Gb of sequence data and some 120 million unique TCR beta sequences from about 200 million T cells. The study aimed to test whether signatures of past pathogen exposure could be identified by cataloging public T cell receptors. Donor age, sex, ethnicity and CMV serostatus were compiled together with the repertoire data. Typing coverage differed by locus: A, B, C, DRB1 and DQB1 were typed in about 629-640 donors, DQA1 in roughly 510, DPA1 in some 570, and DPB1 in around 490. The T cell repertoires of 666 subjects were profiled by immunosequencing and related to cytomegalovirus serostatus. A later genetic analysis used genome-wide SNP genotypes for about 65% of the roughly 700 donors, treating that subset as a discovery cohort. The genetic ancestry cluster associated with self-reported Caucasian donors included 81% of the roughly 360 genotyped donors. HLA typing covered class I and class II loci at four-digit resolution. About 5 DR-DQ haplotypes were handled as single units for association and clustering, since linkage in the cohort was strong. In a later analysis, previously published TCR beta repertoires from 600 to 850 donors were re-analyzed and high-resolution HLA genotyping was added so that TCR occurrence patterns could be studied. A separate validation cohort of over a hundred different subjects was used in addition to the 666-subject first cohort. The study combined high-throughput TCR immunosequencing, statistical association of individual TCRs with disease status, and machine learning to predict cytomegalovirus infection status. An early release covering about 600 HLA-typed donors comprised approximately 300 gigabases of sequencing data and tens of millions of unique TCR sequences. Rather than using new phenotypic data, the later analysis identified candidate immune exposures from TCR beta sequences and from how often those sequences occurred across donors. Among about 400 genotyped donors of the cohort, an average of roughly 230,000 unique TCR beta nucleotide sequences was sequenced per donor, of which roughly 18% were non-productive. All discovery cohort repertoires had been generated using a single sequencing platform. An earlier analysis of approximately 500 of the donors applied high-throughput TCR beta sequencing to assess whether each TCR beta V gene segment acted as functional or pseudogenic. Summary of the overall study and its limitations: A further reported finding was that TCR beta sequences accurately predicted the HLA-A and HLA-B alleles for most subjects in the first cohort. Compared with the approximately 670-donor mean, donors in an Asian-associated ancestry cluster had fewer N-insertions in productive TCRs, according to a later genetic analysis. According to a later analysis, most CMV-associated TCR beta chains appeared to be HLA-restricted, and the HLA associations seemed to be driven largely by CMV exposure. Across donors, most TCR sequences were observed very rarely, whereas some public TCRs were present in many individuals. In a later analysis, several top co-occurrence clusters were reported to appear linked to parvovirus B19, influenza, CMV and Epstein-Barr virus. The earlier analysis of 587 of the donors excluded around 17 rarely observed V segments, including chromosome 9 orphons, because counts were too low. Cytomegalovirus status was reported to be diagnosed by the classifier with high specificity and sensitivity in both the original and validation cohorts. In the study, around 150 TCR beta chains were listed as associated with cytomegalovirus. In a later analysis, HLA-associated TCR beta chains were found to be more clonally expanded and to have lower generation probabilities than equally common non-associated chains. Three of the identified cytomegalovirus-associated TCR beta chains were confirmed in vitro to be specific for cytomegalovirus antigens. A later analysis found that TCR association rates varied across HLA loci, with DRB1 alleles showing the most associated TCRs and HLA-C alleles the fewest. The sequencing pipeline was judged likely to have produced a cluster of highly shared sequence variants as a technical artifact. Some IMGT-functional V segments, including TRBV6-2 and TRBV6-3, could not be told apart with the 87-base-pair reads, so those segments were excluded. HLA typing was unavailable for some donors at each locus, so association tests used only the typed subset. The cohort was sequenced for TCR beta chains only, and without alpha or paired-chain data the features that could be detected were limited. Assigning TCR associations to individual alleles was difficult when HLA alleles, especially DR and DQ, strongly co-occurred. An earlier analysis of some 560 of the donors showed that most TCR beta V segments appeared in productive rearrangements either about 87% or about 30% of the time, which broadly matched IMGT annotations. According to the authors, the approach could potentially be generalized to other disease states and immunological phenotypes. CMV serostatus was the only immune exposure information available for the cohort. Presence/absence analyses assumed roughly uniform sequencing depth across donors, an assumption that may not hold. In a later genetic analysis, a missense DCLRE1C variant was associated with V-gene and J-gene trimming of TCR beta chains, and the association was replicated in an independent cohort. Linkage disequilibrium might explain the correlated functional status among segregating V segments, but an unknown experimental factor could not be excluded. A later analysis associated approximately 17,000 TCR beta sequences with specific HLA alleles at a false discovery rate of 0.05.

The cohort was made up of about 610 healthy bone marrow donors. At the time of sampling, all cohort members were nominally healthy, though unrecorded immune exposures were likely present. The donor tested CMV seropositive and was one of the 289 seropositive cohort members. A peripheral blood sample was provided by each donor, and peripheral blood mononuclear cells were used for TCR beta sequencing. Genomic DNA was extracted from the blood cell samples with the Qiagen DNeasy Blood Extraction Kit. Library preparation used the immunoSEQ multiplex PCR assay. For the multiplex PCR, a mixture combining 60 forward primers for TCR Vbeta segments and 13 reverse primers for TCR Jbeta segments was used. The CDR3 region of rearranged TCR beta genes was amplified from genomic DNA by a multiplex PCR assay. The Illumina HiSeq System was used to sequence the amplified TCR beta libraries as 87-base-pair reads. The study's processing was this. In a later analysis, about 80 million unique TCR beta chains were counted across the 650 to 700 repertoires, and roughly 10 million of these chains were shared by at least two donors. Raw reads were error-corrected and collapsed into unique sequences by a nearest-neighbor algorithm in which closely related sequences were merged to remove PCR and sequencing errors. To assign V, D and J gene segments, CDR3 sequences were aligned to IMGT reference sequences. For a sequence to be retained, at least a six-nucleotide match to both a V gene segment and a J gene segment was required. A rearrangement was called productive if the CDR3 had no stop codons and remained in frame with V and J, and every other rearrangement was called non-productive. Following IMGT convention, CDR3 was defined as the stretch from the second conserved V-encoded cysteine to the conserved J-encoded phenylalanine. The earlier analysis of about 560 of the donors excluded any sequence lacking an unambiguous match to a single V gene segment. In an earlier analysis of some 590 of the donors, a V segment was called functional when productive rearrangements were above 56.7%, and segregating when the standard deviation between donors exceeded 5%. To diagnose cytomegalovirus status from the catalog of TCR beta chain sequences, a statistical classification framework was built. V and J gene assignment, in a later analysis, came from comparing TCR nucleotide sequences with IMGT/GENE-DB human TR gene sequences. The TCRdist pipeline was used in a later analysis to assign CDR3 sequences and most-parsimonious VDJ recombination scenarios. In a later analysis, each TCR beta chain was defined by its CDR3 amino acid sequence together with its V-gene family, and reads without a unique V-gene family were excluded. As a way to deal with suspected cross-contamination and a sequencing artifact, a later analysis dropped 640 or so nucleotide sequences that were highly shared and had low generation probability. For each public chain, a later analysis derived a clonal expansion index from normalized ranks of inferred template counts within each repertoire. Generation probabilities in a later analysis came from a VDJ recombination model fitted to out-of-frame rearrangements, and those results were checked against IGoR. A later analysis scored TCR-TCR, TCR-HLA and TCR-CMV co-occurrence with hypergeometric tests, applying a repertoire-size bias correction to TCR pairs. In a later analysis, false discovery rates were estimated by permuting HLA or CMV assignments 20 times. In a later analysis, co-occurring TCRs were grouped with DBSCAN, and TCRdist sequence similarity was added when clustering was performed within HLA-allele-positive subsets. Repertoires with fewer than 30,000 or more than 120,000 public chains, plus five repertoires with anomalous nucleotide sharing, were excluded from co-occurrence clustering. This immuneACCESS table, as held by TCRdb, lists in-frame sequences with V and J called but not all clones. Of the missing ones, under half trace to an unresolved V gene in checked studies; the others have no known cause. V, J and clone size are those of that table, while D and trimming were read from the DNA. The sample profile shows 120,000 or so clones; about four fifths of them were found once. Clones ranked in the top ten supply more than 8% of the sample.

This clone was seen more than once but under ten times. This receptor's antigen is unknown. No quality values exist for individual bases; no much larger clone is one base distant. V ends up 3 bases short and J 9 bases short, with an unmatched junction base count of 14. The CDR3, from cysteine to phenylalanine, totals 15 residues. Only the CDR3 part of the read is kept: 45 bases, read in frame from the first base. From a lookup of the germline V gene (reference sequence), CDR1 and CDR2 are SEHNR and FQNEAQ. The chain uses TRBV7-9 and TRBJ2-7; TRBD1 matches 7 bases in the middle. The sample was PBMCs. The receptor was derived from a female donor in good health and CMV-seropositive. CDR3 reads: CASSFQTGPAGGQYF. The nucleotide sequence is TGTGCCAGCAGCTTTCAGACAGGGCCCGCCGGCGGGCAGTACTTC. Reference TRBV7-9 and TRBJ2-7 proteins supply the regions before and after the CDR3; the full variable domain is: DTGVSQNPRHKITKRGQNVTFRCDPISEHNRLYWYRQTLGQGPEFLTYFQNEAQLEKSRLLSDRFSAERPKGSFSTLEIQRTEQGDSAMYLCASSFQTGPAGGQYFGPGTRLTVT.